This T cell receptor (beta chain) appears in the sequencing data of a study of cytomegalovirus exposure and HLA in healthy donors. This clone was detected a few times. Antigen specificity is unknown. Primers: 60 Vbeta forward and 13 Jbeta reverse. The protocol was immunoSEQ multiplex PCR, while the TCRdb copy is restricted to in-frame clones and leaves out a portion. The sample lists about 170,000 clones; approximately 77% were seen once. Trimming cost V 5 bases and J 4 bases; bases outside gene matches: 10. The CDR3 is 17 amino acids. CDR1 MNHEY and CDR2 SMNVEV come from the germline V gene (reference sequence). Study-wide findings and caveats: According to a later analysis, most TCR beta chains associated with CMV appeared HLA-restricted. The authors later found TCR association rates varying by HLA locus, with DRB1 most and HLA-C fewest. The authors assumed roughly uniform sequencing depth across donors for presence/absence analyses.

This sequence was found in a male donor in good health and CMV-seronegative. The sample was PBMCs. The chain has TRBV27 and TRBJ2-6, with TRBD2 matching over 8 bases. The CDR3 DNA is TGTGCCAGCAGTCGGGCGGGGGGCCGCAACGGGGCCAACGTCCTGACTTTC. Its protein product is CASSRAGGRNGANVLTF.